This entry lists 15 T cell receptor beta chains sequenced from one sample in a study of blood T cell repertoires in COVID-19. Here immunoSEQ multiplex PCR was the method, and the copy in TCRdb shows in-frame clones only, minus some. This sample has approximately 190,000 clones, with about 81% found just once. Sequenced: peripheral blood. These receptor sequences come from a woman aged 60-75 years with COVID-19, enrolled during active disease.

J is TRBJ2-1 and V is TRBV4-3; D is possibly TRBD1 (5 bases). V lost 4 bases and J 0 bases, leaving 10 bases between the germline ends. The CDR3 covers 15 residues. Germline CDR1 LGHNA, CDR2 YSLEER. CDR3 sequence reads: CASSRRESSYNEQFF. CDR3 nucleotide sequence: TGCGCCAGCAGCCGCAGGGAAAGCTCCTACAATGAGCAGTTCTTC.

This chain links TRBV7-9 with TRBJ2-7; TRBD1 matches 8 bases. The CDR3 is made up of 15 amino acids. Germline V lookup: CDR1 SEHNR, CDR2 FQNEAQ (reference sequence). The ends lost 5 bases at V and 3 bases at J; junction bases unmatched: 9. The CDR3 DNA follows: TGTGCCAGCAGCCGGGGGTCTACAGGGGGCTACGAGCAGTACGTC. Translation: CASSRGSTGGYEQYV.

The chain employs TRBV7-8 and TRBJ1-6; D uncertain. The CDR3 spans 15 residues. Germline CDR1 is SGHVS and CDR2 is FQNEAQ. Trimming removed 1 base from V and 5 bases from J, with 9 bases in between. For the CDR3, the DNA is TGTGCCAGCAGCTTAGATCAGGCACATAATTCACCCCTCCACTTT. This gives the protein CASSLDQAHNSPLHF.

This clone appeared once. This chain connects TRBV5-1 to TRBJ2-1; 12 nucleotides agree with TRBD2. In germline, CDR1 is SGHRS, CDR2 YFSETQ. V was pared by 2 bases and J by 7 bases, with 10 bases of the junction left unmatched. The CDR3 has 17 amino acids. CDR3 residues: CASSFSPSGGAMNEQFF. CDR3 sequence (DNA): TGCGCCAGCAGCTTTTCCCCTAGCGGGGGGGCTATGAATGAGCAGTTCTTC.

V usage is TRBV11-3 and J usage is TRBJ2-3; possibly TRBD2 for D (6 bases). CDR1 SGHNT and CDR2 YENEEA come from the germline V gene. This CDR3 contains 16 residues. V lost 4 bases, J lost 2 bases, and 16 bases lay in between. CDR3 nucleotides: TGTGCCAGCAGCTATCGGCCGGGGGTCAACACAGATACGCAGTATTTT. This sequence encodes CASSYRPGVNTDTQYF.

This chain connects TRBV14 to TRBJ2-2; the D is unclear. V was cut by 0 bases and J by 6 bases, with 5 bases left in between. From germline, CDR1 is SGHDN and CDR2 FVKESK. The CDR3 runs to 13 residues. CDR3 coding DNA: TGTGCCAGCAGCCAAGATTTCTCCGGGGAGCTGTTTTTT. Its translation is CASSQDFSGELFF.

The chain is built from TRBV6-5 and TRBJ1-5, with D possibly matching TRBD1 (5 bases). The germline CDR1 and CDR2 sequences are MNHEY and SVGAGI. The CDR3 has 14 residues. Trimming cost V 6 bases and J 2 bases, with 11 bases left between them. Here the CDR3 DNA reads TGTGCCAGCAGGAGGACGGGGGGCAATCAGCCCCAGCATTTT. This translates into CASRRTGGNQPQHF.

The gene calls are TRBV5-1 and TRBJ1-4, with D perhaps TRBD1 (5 bases). This CDR3 is 15 amino acids long. V was trimmed by 7 bases and J by 0 bases, leaving 13 bases between them. Germline V CDR1 and CDR2: SGHRS, YFSETQ. In DNA form, the CDR3 reads TGCGCCAGCGCGGGGCCGGGACCAACTAATGAAAAACTGTTTTTT. This translates into CASAGPGPTNEKLFF.

This sequence joins TRBV7-8 and TRBJ2-5; tentatively, D is TRBD2 (6 bases). Deletions cut 1 base from V and 8 bases from J, with 17 bases between. From germline, CDR1 is SGHVS and CDR2 FQNEAQ. The CDR3 length is 15 residues. The CDR3 sequence: CASSLDWRGHGTQYF. The CDR3 DNA sequence: TGTGCCAGCAGCTTAGACTGGCGGGGCCATGGAACCCAGTACTTC.

V gene TRBV2 combines with J gene TRBJ1-1; the D is unclear. CDR3 length equals 14 residues. Per germline, CDR1 SNHLY and CDR2 FYNNEI. V gave up 4 bases and J gave up 6 bases, with 15 bases separating them. The CDR3 here is CASSAPPTAAEAFF. CDR3 nucleotide sequence: TGTGCCAGCAGTGCTCCTCCCACAGCGGCTGAAGCTTTCTTT.

V usage is TRBV7-8 and J usage is TRBJ2-1; 10 bases line up with TRBD1. Germline-derived CDR1 and CDR2 are SGHVS and FQNEAQ. The trim removed 8 bases at V and 6 bases at J, leaving 10 bases unmatched. The CDR3 runs to 15 residues. CDR3 sequence reads: CASASGTGVPNEQFF. In nucleotides, the CDR3 is TGTGCCAGCGCCTCCGGGACAGGGGTCCCCAATGAGCAGTTCTTC.

This clone was counted a few times. The V gene is TRBV7-2, the J gene TRBJ2-1, with 8 bases matching TRBD1. V lost 0 bases, J lost 5 bases, and 9 bases stayed unmatched. The CDR3 has 17 residues. The germline V gene encodes CDR1 SGHTA and CDR2 FQGNSA. The CDR3 bases are TGTGCCAGCAGCTTAGCTATACCGGGACAGGCTAACAATGAGCAGTTCTTC. It yields the protein CASSLAIPGQANNEQFF.

This sequence joins TRBV5-4 and TRBJ2-5, with 7 bases that match TRBD2. J was trimmed by 7 bases and V by 4 bases; bases with no gene match: 13. Germline loops: CDR1 SGHNT, CDR2 YYREEE (reference sequence). The CDR3 is made up of 15 amino acids. CDR3 nucleotides: TGTGCCAGCAGCACGGGGACTCCTAGGGAGGGGACCCAGTACTTC. Amino acid sequence: CASSTGTPREGTQYF.

The V call is TRBV6-6, the J call TRBJ2-7; weak D call: TRBD2 (5 bases). V shed 2 bases and J shed 4 bases, with 9 bases lying between them. Germline CDR1 MNHNY, CDR2 SVGAGI (reference sequence). This CDR3 has 13 residues. CDR3 protein: CASSYRPGYEQYV. The CDR3 DNA reads TGTGCCAGCAGTTACCGACCGGGGTACGAGCAGTACGTC.

The gene calls are TRBV2 and TRBJ1-5; no definite D call. CDR1 is SNHLY, CDR2 FYNNEI, per germline. V lost 2 bases, J lost 4 bases, and 15 bases lay in between. The CDR3 length is 16 residues. The CDR3 protein is CASSELGVGNNQPQHF. CDR3 DNA sequence: TGTGCCAGCAGTGAATTGGGTGTCGGGAATAATCAGCCCCAGCATTTT.